This T cell receptor (beta chain) originates from a study of beta chain bispecific antibodies for T cell cancers. Study at large: Surface TRBV12 (TRBV12-3) was on Jurkat, TRBV5-5 on HPB-ALL. Study-level findings and limits: Anti-TRBV12 exposure, compared with anti-CD19, reduced the TRBV12-3 proportion of TRBV signal by approximately 99%. Normal T cells contributed less of the targeted TRBV signal than the leukemia cells did.

This clonotype was observed many times. Its antigen is undetermined. CDR3 length equals 14 residues. Germline CDR1 reads SGHDT; CDR2 reads YYEEEE. Trimming removed 6 bases at V and 6 bases at J, with 16 bases between. Either OKT3 anti-CD3 antibody or CD3/CD28 beads expanded T cells from blood mononuclear cells over roughly three days. Clonotype quantities came from unique molecular identifier barcode counts. TCRdb reprocessed the 5' RACE reads with MiXCR, giving one entry per CDR3 protein. The data contain several thousand distinct CDR3 sequences, less than 2.5% of them singletons. Sample: T cells from a healthy donor cultured with Jurkat leukemia cells, taken from a culture containing an anti-CD19 bispecific antibody. This receptor was obtained from a human donor in good health. Some clones in this sample may be carry-over from other donors' samples. The V and J genes are TRBV5-6 and TRBJ2-1; tentatively, D is TRBD2 (7 bases). The CDR3 DNA reads as TGTGCCAGCACCCCGCGGGGGCCCCGCAATGAGCAGTTCTTC. Translating it yields CASTPRGPRNEQFF.